This T cell receptor (beta chain) originates from a study of cytomegalovirus exposure and HLA in healthy donors. Trimming cost V 0 bases and J 4 bases, with 10 bases left between them. The germline V gene encodes CDR1 SGHNT and CDR2 YYREEE (reference sequence). The CDR3 is 15 residues long. Study conclusions and caveats: Both high specificity and high sensitivity reportedly marked the classifier's diagnosis of cytomegalovirus status.

In regard to this clone: What it binds is not known.

Sequencing used immunoSEQ multiplex PCR; TCRdb keeps in-frame clones, though not all of them. Of roughly 200,000 clones detected, around 80% appear once; the ten largest clones hold around 1.3%. V and J are TRBV5-4 and TRBJ2-2; no reliable D call. The specimen was PBMCs. The receptor's source is a woman in her twenties or thirties in good health and CMV-seronegative. Here the CDR3 reads CASSLGGTGTGELFF. CDR3 coding DNA: TGTGCCAGCAGCTTGGGTGGAACGGGCACCGGGGAGCTGTTTTTT.